The T cell receptor (beta chain) described here comes from a study of T-cell reconstitution after alpha-beta-depleted transplantation in children. Deletions cut 1 base from V and 6 bases from J, with 15 bases between. CDR3 length equals 15 residues. CDR1 MNHNS and CDR2 SASEGT come from the germline V gene. Using unique molecular identifiers, the investigators prepared the TCRbeta library. One entry per CDR3 protein results from TCRdb running MiXCR on the PCR reads. Seen here are around 300,000 distinct CDR3 sequences, roughly 21% observed once, and the top ten hold approximately 10%. The rearrangement uses TRBV6-1 and TRBJ1-2, with a possible D match to TRBD1 (5 bases). The source is a male patient younger than 18 who had a stem cell transplant for acute lymphoblastic leukemia, so the T cells may come from the graft donor. The sample was PBMCs, mostly from graft donor cells, taken 180 days after TCRalphabeta/CD19-depleted stem cell transplant. The CDR3: CASSEDPSGRNGYTF. CDR3 sequence (DNA): TGTGCCAGCAGTGAAGACCCGTCAGGGAGGAATGGCTACACCTTC.